This T cell receptor beta chain was sequenced in a study of molecular identifiers for immune sequencing clone quantification. Study conclusions and caveats: Reportedly, one cell's Jurkat TCR RNA was detected within 1,100,000 naive CD8 cells. Same-barcode identical TCR molecules could make highly expanded clones look smaller than they are.

This clonotype was counted ten times or more. Its antigen is undetermined. This CDR3 is built from 11 residues. V lost 7 bases, J lost 2 bases, and 4 bases lay in between. TCRdb used MiXCR to reprocess the PCR reads, holding one entry per CDR3 protein. The top ten hold 0.85% of the sample, which has around 89,000 distinct CDR3 sequences, 15% to 20% seen once. Material: naive CD8+ T cells from blood, with Jurkat cell RNA spiked in. Subset indicated: FACS-sorted CD8+CD4-CCR7+CD45RA+ naive T cells. This receptor was taken from a human donor in good health. Some libraries in this study had Jurkat cell RNA spiked in. The gene calls are TRBV12-3 or TRBV12-4 and TRBJ2-3, with D unclear. CDR3 loop: CASTNTDTQYF. The CDR3 bases are TGTGCCAGCACAAACACAGATACGCAGTATTTT.